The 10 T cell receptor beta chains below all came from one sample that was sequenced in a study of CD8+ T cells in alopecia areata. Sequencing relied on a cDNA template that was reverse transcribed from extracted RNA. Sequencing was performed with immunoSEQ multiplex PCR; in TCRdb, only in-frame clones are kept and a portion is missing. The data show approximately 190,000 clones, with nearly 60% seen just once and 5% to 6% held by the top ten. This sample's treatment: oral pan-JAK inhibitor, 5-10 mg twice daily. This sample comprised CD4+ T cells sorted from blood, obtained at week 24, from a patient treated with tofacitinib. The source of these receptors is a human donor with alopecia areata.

The CDR3 reads CASSQMTPGQGSTEAFF. The CDR3, as DNA: TGCGCCAGCAGCCAAATGACACCGGGACAGGGGAGCACTGAAGCTTTCTTT. V and J are TRBV4-1 and TRBJ1-1, with 10 bases that match TRBD1. CDR1 is MGHRA and CDR2 is YSYEKL in the germline V gene. The CDR3 consists of 17 residues. Losses at the gene ends were 2 bases for V and 4 bases for J; bases not matched to a gene: 10.

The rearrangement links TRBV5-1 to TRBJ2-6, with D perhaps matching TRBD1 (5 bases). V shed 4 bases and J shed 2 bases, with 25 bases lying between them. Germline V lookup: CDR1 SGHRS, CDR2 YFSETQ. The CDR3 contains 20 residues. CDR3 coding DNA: TGCGCCAGCAGCCGATTGTTTTTCCAGGGAAAGAGCGCTGGGGCCAACGTCCTGACTTTC. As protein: CASSRLFFQGKSAGANVLTF.

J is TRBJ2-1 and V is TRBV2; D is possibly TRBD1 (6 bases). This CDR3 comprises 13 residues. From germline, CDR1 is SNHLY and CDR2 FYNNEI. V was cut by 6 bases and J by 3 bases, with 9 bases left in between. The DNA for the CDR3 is TGTGCCAGCAGCCAGGACAGCTACAATGAGCAGTTCTTC. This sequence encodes CASSQDSYNEQFF.

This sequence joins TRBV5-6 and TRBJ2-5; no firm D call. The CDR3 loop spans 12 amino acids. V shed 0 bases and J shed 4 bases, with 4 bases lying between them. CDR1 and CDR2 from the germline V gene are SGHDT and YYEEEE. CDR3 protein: CASSLARETQYF. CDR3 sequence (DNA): TGTGCCAGCAGCTTGGCAAGAGAGACCCAGTACTTC.

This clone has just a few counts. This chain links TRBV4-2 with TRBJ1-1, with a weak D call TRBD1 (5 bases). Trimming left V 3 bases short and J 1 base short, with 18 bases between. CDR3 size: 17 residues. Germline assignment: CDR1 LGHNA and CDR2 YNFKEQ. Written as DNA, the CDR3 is TGTGCCAGCAGCCATCTCGAGAACAGGTTGGAGAACACTGAAGCTTTCTTT. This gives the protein CASSHLENRLENTEAFF.

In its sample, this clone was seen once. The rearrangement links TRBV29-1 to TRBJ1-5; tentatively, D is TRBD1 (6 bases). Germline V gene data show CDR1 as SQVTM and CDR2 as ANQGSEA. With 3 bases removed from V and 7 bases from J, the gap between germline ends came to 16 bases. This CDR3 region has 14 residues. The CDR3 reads CSVDPHRDRQPQHF. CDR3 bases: TGCAGCGTTGACCCACACAGGGATCGCCAGCCCCAGCATTTT.

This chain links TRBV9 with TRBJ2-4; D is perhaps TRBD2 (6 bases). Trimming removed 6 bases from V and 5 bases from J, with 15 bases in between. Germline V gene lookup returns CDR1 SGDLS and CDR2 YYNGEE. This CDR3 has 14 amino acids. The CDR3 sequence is CASNTGGRENIQYF. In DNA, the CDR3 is TGTGCCAGCAATACCGGGGGTAGGGAAAACATTCAGTACTTC.

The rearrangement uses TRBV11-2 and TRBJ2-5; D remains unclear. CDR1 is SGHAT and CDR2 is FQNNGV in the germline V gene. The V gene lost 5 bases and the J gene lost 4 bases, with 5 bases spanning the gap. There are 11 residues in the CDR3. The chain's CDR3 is CASSRAETQYF. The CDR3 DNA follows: TGTGCCAGCAGCAGGGCAGAGACCCAGTACTTC.

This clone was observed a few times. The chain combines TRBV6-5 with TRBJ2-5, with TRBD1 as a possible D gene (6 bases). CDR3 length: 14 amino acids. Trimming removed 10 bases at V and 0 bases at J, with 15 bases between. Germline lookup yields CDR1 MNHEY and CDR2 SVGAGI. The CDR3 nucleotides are TGTGCCACCACCGAAGGGGGATACCAAGAGACCCAGTACTTC. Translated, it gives CATTEGGYQETQYF.

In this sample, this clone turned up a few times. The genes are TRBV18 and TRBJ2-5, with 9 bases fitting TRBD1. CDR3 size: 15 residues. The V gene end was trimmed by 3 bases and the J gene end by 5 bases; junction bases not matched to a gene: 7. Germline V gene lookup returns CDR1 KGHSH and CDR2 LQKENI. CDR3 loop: CASSPTGTGTETQYF. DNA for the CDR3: TGTGCCAGCTCACCGACCGGGACAGGGACCGAGACCCAGTACTTC. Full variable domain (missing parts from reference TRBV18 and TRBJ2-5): NAGVMQNPRHLVRRRGQEARLRCSPMKGHSHVYWYRQLPEEGLKFMVYLQKENIIDESGMPKERFSAEFPKEGPSILRIQQVVRGDSAAYFCASSPTGTGTETQYFGPGTRLLVL.